Below are 15 T cell receptor beta chains sequenced from a single sample in a study of blood T cell repertoires in COVID-19. Only in-frame clones appear in the TCRdb table, and some are missing; sequencing was by immunoSEQ multiplex PCR. The table has approximately 240,000 clones, around 80% seen once. Material: peripheral blood. The source is a woman aged 25 to 39 with COVID-19, enrolled during active disease.

V and J are TRBV5-4 and TRBJ1-6; D is possibly TRBD1 (5 bases). CDR3 length: 14 amino acids. Per germline, CDR1 SGHNT and CDR2 YYREEE (reference sequence). The germline V and J ends were trimmed by 0 bases and 7 bases, with 8 bases remaining between them. CDR3 sequence (DNA): TGTGCCAGCAGCTTGGGTTGGGGCAATTCACCCCTCCACTTT. It translates to CASSLGWGNSPLHF. Full variable domain (rest looked up from reference TRBV5-4 and TRBJ1-6): ETGVTQSPTHLIKTRGQQVTLRCSSQSGHNTVSWYQQALGQGPQFIFQYYREEENGRGNFPPRFSGLQFPNYSSELNVNALELDDSALYLCASSLGWGNSPLHFGNGTRLTVT.

CDR3 in DNA: TGCAGTGCTAGTAGTCCCGGGTTCACAGATACGCAGTATTTT. Amino acid sequence: CSASSPGFTDTQYF. The rearrangement joins TRBV20-1 to TRBJ2-3; D ambiguous. The germline V gene has CDR1 DFQATT and CDR2 SNEGSKA (reference sequence). The CDR3 has 14 amino acids. V gave up 3 bases and J gave up 2 bases, with 12 bases separating them.

The chain couples TRBV27 to TRBJ1-1; TRBD1 matches 11 bases. The CDR3 covers 16 residues. The trim removed 6 bases at V and 1 base at J, leaving 7 bases unmatched. Germline V lookup: CDR1 MNHEY, CDR2 SMNVEV (reference sequence). The CDR3 DNA is TGTGCCAGCAGACGGGACAGGGGGTTTCAGAACACTGAAGCTTTCTTT. Its translation is CASRRDRGFQNTEAFF.

The table lists this clone with a few counts. The chain employs TRBV7-9 and TRBJ2-2; 8 bases are shared with TRBD1. V dropped 6 bases and J dropped 0; count of bases not matched to a gene: 9. Germline values: CDR1 SEHNR, CDR2 FQNEAQ (reference sequence). The CDR3 contains 17 residues. Written as DNA, the CDR3 is TGTGCCAGCAGATTTGGACAGGGCCCACCGAACACCGGGGAGCTGTTTTTT. This gives the protein CASRFGQGPPNTGELFF. The whole variable domain, filled in from reference TRBV7-9 and TRBJ2-2, reads DTGVSQNPRHKITKRGQNVTFRCDPISEHNRLYWYRQTLGQGPEFLTYFQNEAQLEKSRLLSDRFSAERPKGSFSTLEIQRTEQGDSAMYLCASRFGQGPPNTGELFFGEGSRLTVL.

V and J are TRBV10-3 and TRBJ2-6; 9 bases match TRBD1. V was clipped by 1 base and J by 0 bases; unmatched bases: 4. The CDR3 runs to 18 residues. The germline CDR1 and CDR2 sequences are ENHRY and SYGVKD. The CDR3 loop reads CAISEWDRASSGANVLTF. The CDR3 DNA sequence: TGTGCCATCAGTGAGTGGGACAGGGCGAGCTCTGGGGCCAACGTCCTGACTTTC.

This chain uses TRBV5-1 with TRBJ2-2; the match to TRBD1 covers 10 bases. This CDR3 has 14 residues. Germline assignment: CDR1 SGHRS and CDR2 YFSETQ. The ends lost 4 bases at V and 4 bases at J; junction bases unmatched: 1. CDR3 nucleotides: TGCGCCAGCAGCCGGACAGGGGGCACCGGGGAGCTGTTTTTT. Translation gives CASSRTGGTGELFF. The complete variable domain, with remaining parts taken from reference TRBV5-1 and TRBJ2-2, reads KAGVTQTPRYLIKTRGQQVTLSCSPISGHRSVSWYQQTPGQGLQFLFEYFSETQRNKGNFPGRFSGRQFSNSRSEMNVSTLELGDSALYLCASSRTGGTGELFFGEGSRLTVL.

The rearrangement joins TRBV29-1 to TRBJ1-2; TRBD1 aligns across 9 bases. Germline CDR1 reads SQVTM; CDR2 reads ANQGSEA. This CDR3 region has 12 residues. The J segment lost 8 bases and the V segment lost 3 bases, leaving 4 bases of the junction unmatched. The CDR3 region is CSVELGQGGYTF. For the CDR3, the DNA is TGCAGCGTTGAGTTGGGACAGGGCGGCTACACCTTC.

CDR3 sequence (DNA): TGCAGCGCTTCGGACAGAATGAACACTGAAGCTTTCTTT. Translation gives CSASDRMNTEAFF. The chain recombines TRBV29-1 with TRBJ1-1; TRBD1 might be the D (6 bases). The CDR3 runs 13 residues. Germline V lookup: CDR1 SQVTM, CDR2 ANQGSEA. Trimming shortened V by 7 bases and J by 0 bases, and 12 bases separated the two germline ends.

The chain carries TRBV7-3 and TRBJ2-2; possible D gene TRBD1, 5 bases. V lost 3 bases to trimming and J lost 6 bases, with 11 bases between them. The CDR3 is 14 amino acids. CDR1 and CDR2 from the germline V gene are SGHTA and FQGTGA. The CDR3, as DNA: TGTGCCAGCAGCTTGATGGGGCAAGCCGGGGAGCTGTTTTTT. The encoded protein is CASSLMGQAGELFF. The variable domain in full, completed from reference TRBV7-3 and TRBJ2-2, reads GAGVSQTPSNKVTEKGKYVELRCDPISGHTALYWYRQSLGQGPEFLIYFQGTGAADDSGLPNDRFFAVRPEGSVSTLKIQRTERGDSAVYLCASSLMGQAGELFFGEGSRLTVL.

This chain uses TRBV6-5 with TRBJ2-1; possibly TRBD2 for D (5 bases). Trimming shortened V by 6 bases and J by 9 bases, and 12 bases separated the two germline ends. The CDR3 consists of 12 residues. CDR1 and CDR2 from the germline V gene are MNHEY and SVGAGI. CDR3 in DNA: TGTGCCAGCAGCCCCACTAGTTTTGAGCAGTTCTTC. Residues: CASSPTSFEQFF.

The rearrangement uses TRBV7-9 and TRBJ2-7; D call uncertain. This CDR3 is 11 amino acids long. Trimming shortened V by 5 bases and J by 5 bases, and 7 bases separated the two germline ends. Per germline, CDR1 SEHNR and CDR2 FQNEAQ (reference sequence). The chain's CDR3 is CASSRHHEQYF. The DNA of the CDR3 is TGTGCCAGCAGCCGACACCACGAGCAGTACTTC.

This rearrangement joins TRBV5-4 to TRBJ1-2; weak D call: TRBD1 (5 bases). The CDR3 covers 13 residues. V lost 5 bases and J lost 6, with 14 bases in between. The germline CDR1 and CDR2 sequences are SGHNT and YYREEE (reference sequence). CDR3 coding DNA: TGTGCCAGCAGGACGCAGGGTACTGATGGCTACACCTTC. Amino acid sequence: CASRTQGTDGYTF.

V and J are TRBV13 and TRBJ1-5; D is uncertain. V was cut by 0 bases and J by 7 bases, with 4 bases left in between. The germline V gene has CDR1 PRHDT and CDR2 FYEKMQ (reference sequence). The CDR3 totals 12 residues. CDR3 DNA sequence: TGTGCCAGCAGCTTAGGCGGGCAGCCCCAGCATTTT. Translation gives CASSLGGQPQHF.

This chain connects TRBV18 to TRBJ2-5, with D perhaps matching TRBD2 (5 bases). Germline V gives CDR1 KGHSH, CDR2 LQKENI. Deletions cut 3 bases from V and 4 bases from J, with 15 bases between. This CDR3 is built from 15 residues. Written as DNA, the CDR3 is TGTGCCAGCTCACCGACTAAGTCCGGTTCAGAGACCCAGTACTTC. It codes for CASSPTKSGSETQYF.

In DNA, the CDR3 is TGCGCCAGCAGCCAAGTCACGGGGGGCGCGAATGAGCAGTTCTTC. This translates into CASSQVTGGANEQFF. The V call is TRBV4-3, the J call TRBJ2-1; a possible D gene is TRBD2 (7 bases). The V and J ends lost 1 base and 7 bases respectively, with 14 bases between them. This CDR3 spans 15 amino acids. CDR1 and CDR2 from the germline V gene are LGHNA and YSLEER.